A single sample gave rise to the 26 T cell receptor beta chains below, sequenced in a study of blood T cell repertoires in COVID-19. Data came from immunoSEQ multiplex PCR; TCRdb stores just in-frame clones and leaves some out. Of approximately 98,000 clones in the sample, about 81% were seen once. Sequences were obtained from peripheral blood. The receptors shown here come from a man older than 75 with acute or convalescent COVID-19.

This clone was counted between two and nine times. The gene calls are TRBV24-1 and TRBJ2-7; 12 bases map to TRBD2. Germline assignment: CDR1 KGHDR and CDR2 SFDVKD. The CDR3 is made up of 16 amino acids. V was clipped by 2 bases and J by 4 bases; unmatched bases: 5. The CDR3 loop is CATSDSGLAGQYEQYF. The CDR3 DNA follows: TGTGCCACCAGTGATTCCGGACTAGCGGGACAATACGAGCAGTACTTC.

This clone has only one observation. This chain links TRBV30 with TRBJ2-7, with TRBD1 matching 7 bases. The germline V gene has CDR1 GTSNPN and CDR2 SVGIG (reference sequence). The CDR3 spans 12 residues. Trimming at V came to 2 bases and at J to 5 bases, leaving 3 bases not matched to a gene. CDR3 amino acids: CAWSKGANEQYF. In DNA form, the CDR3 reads TGTGCCTGGAGTAAGGGGGCCAACGAGCAGTACTTC.

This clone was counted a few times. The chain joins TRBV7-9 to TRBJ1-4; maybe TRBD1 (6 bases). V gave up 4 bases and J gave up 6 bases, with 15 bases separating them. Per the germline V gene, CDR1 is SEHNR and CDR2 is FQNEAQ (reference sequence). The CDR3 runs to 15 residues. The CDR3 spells CASSYLGQNDEKLFF. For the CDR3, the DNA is TGTGCCAGCAGCTACCTTGGACAGAACGATGAAAAACTGTTTTTT.

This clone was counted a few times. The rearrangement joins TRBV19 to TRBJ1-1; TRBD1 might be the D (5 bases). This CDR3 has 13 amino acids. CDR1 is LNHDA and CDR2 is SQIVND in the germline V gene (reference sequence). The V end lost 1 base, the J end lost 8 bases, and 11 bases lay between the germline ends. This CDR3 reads CASSIAAGREAFF. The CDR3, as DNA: TGTGCCAGTAGTATAGCGGCGGGACGGGAAGCTTTCTTT.

This chain's CDR3 is CAISVGDRGSTDTQYF. CDR3 nucleotide sequence: TGTGCCATCAGTGTAGGGGACAGGGGGTCCACAGATACGCAGTATTTT. The genes are TRBV10-3 and TRBJ2-3; 11 bases are shared with TRBD1. With 4 bases clipped from V and 2 bases from J, the junction kept 5 bases outside the gene matches. Looked up from germline, CDR1 is ENHRY and CDR2 is SYGVKD. The CDR3 is 16 residues long.

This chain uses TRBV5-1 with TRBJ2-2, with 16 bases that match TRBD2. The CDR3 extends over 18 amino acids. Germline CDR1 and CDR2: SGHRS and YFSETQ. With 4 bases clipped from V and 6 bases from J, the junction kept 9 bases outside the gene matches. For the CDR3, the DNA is TGCGCCAGCAGCCCGGGACTAGCGGGAGGGCCCAGAGCCGGGGAGCTGTTTTTT. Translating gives CASSPGLAGGPRAGELFF.

The CDR3 DNA reads TGCGCCAGCAGCGCAGGGTGGACTAGCGGTGTCAGTTGGGGAGAGACCCAGTACTTC. Protein product: CASSAGWTSGVSWGETQYF. This chain joins TRBV5-1 and TRBJ2-5; 10 positions agree with TRBD2. This CDR3 has 19 amino acids. Trimming removed 4 bases from V and 4 bases from J; junction bases left unmatched: 19. Germline V gene lookup returns CDR1 SGHRS and CDR2 YFSETQ.

The CDR3 nucleotides are TGTGCCAGCAGCCCCACCGGCGGACACAGTAATGAAAAACTGTTTTTT. It is translated as CASSPTGGHSNEKLFF. The gene calls are TRBV7-8 and TRBJ1-4, with D possibly TRBD1 on 5 matching bases. The germline CDR1 and CDR2 sequences are SGHVS and FQNEAQ. V lost 5 bases and J 4 bases, leaving 17 bases between the germline ends. The CDR3 runs 16 residues.

The CDR3, as DNA: TGTGCCAGTACCGGGACTAGCGGGGGTCATGAGCAGTTCTTC. Translated: CASTGTSGGHEQFF. V gene TRBV6-6 combines with J gene TRBJ2-1; TRBD2 agrees at 14 bases. CDR1 is MNHNY and CDR2 is SVGAGI in the germline V gene (reference sequence). The length of the CDR3 is 14 residues. The V gene end was trimmed by 9 bases and the J gene end by 8 bases; junction bases not matched to a gene: 6.

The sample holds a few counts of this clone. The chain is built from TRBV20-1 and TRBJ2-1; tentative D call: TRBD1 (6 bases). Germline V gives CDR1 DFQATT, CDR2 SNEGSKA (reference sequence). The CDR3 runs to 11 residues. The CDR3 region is CSLDSWNEQFF. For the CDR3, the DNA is TGCAGCCTGGACAGTTGGAATGAGCAGTTCTTC.

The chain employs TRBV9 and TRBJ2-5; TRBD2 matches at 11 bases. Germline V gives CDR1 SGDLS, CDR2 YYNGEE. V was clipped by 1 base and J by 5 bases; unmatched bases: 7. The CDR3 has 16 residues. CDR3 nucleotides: TGTGCCAGCAGCGTAACTAGCGGGGGCGAGTGGGAGACCCAGTACTTC. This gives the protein CASSVTSGGEWETQYF.

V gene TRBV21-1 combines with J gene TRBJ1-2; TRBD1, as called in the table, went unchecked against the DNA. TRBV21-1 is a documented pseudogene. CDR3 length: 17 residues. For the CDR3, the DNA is TGTGCCAGCAGCCGTGACAGGGAACAGGGTATTTGGGATGGCTACACCTTC. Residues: CASSRDREQGIWDGYTF.

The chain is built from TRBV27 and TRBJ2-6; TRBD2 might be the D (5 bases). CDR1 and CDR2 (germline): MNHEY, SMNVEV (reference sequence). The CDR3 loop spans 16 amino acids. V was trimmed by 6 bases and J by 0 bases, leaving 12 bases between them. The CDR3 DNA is TGTGCCAGCAGCCTCCCCGGGAACTCTGGGGCCAACGTCCTGACTTTC. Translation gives CASSLPGNSGANVLTF.

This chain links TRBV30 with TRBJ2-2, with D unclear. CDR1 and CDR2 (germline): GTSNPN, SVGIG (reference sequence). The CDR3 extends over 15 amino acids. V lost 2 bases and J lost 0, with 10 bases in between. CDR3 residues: CAWSTPTPNTGELFF. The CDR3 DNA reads TGTGCCTGGAGTACACCCACACCGAACACCGGGGAGCTGTTTTTT.

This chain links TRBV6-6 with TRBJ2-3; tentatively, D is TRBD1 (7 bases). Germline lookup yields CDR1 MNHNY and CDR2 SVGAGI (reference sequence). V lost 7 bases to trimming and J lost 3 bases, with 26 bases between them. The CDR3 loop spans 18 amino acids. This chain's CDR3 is CASTRTLRRGDRTDTQYF. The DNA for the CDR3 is TGTGCCAGCACTCGGACCCTAAGGAGGGGGGACAGAACAGATACGCAGTATTTT.

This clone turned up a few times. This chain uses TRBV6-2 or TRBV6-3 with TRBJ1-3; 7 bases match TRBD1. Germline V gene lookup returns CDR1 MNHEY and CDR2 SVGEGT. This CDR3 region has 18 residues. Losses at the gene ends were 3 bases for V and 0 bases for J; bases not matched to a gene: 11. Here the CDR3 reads CASSYGTTGIYSGNTIYF. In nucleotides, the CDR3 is TGTGCCAGCAGTTATGGGACGACAGGGATTTACTCTGGAAACACCATATATTTT.

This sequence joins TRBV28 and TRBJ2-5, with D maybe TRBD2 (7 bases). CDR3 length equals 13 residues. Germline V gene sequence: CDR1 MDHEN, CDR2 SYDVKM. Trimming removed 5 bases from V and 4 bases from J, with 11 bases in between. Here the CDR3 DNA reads TGTGCCAGCAGTGGAGGGGGGGTAGAGACCCAGTACTTC. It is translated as CASSGGGVETQYF.

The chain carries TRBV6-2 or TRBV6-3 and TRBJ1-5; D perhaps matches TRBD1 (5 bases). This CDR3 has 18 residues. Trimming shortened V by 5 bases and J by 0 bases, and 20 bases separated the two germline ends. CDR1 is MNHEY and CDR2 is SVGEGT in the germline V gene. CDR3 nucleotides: TGTGCCAGCAGTACCCGAACCCGAGACAGATATAGCAATCAGCCCCAGCATTTT. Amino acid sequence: CASSTRTRDRYSNQPQHF.

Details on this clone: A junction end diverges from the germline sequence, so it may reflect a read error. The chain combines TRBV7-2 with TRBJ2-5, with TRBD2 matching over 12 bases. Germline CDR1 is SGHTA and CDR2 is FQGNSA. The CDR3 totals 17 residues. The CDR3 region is CASSPAGLAGGQGTQYF. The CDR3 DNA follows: TGTGCCAGCAGCCCCGCGGGGCTAGCGGGAGGGCAAGGGACCCAGTACTTC. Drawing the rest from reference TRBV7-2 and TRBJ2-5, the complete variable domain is GAGVSQSPSNKVTEKGKDVELRCDPISGHTALYWYRQSLGQGLEFLIYFQGNSAPDKSGLPSDRFSAERTGGSVSTLTIQRTQQEDSAVYLCASSPAGLAGGQGTQYFGPGTRLLVL.

The chain's CDR3 is CAWSRRPGAFF. Written as DNA, the CDR3 is TGTGCCTGGAGTAGAAGACCAGGAGCTTTCTTT. The chain links TRBV30 to TRBJ1-1; no definite D call. The CDR3 runs to 11 residues. From germline, CDR1 is GTSNPN and CDR2 SVGIG (reference sequence). The ends were cut back, 2 bases at V and 10 bases at J, with 11 bases in the middle.

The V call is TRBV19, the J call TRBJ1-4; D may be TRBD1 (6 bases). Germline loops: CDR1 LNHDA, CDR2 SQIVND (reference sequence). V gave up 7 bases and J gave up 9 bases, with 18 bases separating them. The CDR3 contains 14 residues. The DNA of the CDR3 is TGTGCCAGTACCCAACAGGGAGAGAGGAAAAAACTGTTTTTT. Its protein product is CASTQQGERKKLFF. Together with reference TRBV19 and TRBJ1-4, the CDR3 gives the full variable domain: DGGITQSPKYLFRKEGQNVTLSCEQNLNHDAMYWYRQDPGQGLRLIYYSQIVNDFQKGDIAEGYSVSREKKESFPLTVTSAQKNPTAFYLCASTQQGERKKLFFGSGTQLSVL.

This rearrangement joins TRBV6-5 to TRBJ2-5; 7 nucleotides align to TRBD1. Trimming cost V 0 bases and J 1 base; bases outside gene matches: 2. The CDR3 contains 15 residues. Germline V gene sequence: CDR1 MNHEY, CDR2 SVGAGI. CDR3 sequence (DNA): TGTGCCAGCAGTTACTCAGGGACAGTCCAAGAGACCCAGTACTTC. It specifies CASSYSGTVQETQYF.

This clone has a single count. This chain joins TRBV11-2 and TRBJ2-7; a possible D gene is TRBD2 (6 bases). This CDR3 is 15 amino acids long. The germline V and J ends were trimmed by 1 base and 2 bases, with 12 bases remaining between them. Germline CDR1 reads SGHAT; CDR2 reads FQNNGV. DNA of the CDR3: TGTGCCAGCAGCTTAGGAGTTAGCGGACCCTACGAGCAGTACTTC. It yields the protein CASSLGVSGPYEQYF. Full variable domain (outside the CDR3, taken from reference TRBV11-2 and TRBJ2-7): EAGVAQSPRYKIIEKRQSVAFWCNPISGHATLYWYQQILGQGPKLLIQFQNNGVVDDSQLPKDRFSAERLKGVDSTLKIQPAKLEDSAVYLCASSLGVSGPYEQYFGPGTRLTVT.

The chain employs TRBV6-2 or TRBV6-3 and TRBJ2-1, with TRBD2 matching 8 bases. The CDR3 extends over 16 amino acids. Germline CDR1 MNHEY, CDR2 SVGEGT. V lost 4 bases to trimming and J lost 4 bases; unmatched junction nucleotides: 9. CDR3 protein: CASSSYTSGVYNEQFF. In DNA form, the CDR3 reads TGTGCCAGCAGTTCCTATACTAGCGGAGTTTACAATGAGCAGTTCTTC.

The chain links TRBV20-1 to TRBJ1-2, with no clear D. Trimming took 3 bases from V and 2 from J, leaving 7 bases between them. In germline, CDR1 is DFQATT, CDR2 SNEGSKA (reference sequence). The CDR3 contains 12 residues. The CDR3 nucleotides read TGCAGTGCTAGTGAGGGCAACTATGGCTACACCTTC. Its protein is CSASEGNYGYTF.

CDR3 in amino acids: CASSSPRYEQYF. The CDR3 coding sequence is TGCGCCAGCAGCTCCCCCCGCTACGAGCAGTACTTC. The chain links TRBV5-1 to TRBJ2-7; no reliable D call. This CDR3 comprises 12 residues. The ends were cut back, 3 bases at V and 3 bases at J, with 7 bases in the middle. Germline CDR1 is SGHRS and CDR2 is YFSETQ.